The sequence of this T cell receptor (beta chain) was determined in a study of blood T cell repertoires in COVID-19. About the study: The origin of the acute and convalescent COVID-19 samples was the United States, Italy and Spain. The analysed material was cDNA or gDNA that came from T cells, B-cell-depleted T cells, or PBMCs.

Per the original methods: Amplifying reference gene primers gave estimates of nucleated cell counts. The table came from immunoSEQ multiplex PCR; TCRdb's copy has only in-frame clones and leaves some out. V and J calls and clone size are as listed in that table; D and trimming were resolved from the DNA. The table has 95,000 to 150,000 clones, roughly 88% seen once. This clone has just one count. The CDR3 consists of 15 residues. J gave up 4 bases and V 4 bases, and 3 bases lay outside the gene matches. Germline assignment: CDR1 SGHAT and CDR2 FQNNGV. The V gene is TRBV11-2, the J gene TRBJ2-2, with TRBD2 matching over 10 bases. The clonotype originates from a human donor in a cohort sampled during active COVID-19. The sample taken for sequencing was peripheral blood. The CDR3 protein is CASSSGLALTGELFF. The CDR3 region has the DNA TGTGCCAGCAGCTCGGGACTAGCGCTCACCGGGGAGCTGTTTTTT.